This TCR beta chain was observed in a study of blood T cell repertoires in COVID-19. CDR3 length equals 18 residues. The V gene's germline CDR1 is SGHKS and CDR2 YYEKEE (reference sequence). The V end lost 1 base, the J end lost 0 bases, and 19 bases lay between the germline ends. Clones were read by immunoSEQ multiplex PCR, and TCRdb kept only the in-frame ones, dropping some. The sample lists 65,000 to 90,000 clones, approximately 88% occurring once. V and J are TRBV5-5 and TRBJ2-5, with TRBD2 as a possible D gene (6 bases). The sequenced sample was peripheral blood. The sequence was obtained from an elderly man with active or convalescent COVID-19. The CDR3 DNA follows: TGTGCCAGCAGCTTGTTTCAGCTGGCAGGAGGGTACCAAGAGACCCAGTACTTC. It is translated as CASSLFQLAGGYQETQYF.